This T cell receptor beta chain appears in the sequencing data of a study of blood T cell repertoires in COVID-19. Looking at the study overall: Researchers got acute and convalescent COVID-19 samples from the United States, Italy and Spain. Sources were T cells, B-cell-depleted T cells, or PBMCs; the material itself was cDNA or gDNA.

Authors' methods: Scientists estimated how many nucleated cells there were by amplifying reference gene primers. Some clones are missing from TCRdb's copy, which holds only in-frame ones; the method was immunoSEQ multiplex PCR. D and trimming come from the DNA, and the V and J calls and clone size come from that table. The sample holds tens of thousands of clones; 60% to 75% are singletons and the top ten take less than 40%. The CDR3 loop spans 16 amino acids. Germline V gene lookup returns CDR1 SGHDT and CDR2 YYEEEE. V shed 1 base, J shed 6 bases, and the junction held 9 bases outside the gene matches.

The clonotype comes from a woman in her 70s with acute or convalescent COVID-19. This chain uses TRBV5-6 with TRBJ2-3, with 9 bases aligning to TRBD1. Sequencing was carried out using peripheral blood. CDR3 sequence: CASSLRGTGRMDTQYF. The CDR3 DNA reads as TGTGCCAGCAGCTTGAGAGGGACAGGGAGAATGGATACGCAGTATTTT.